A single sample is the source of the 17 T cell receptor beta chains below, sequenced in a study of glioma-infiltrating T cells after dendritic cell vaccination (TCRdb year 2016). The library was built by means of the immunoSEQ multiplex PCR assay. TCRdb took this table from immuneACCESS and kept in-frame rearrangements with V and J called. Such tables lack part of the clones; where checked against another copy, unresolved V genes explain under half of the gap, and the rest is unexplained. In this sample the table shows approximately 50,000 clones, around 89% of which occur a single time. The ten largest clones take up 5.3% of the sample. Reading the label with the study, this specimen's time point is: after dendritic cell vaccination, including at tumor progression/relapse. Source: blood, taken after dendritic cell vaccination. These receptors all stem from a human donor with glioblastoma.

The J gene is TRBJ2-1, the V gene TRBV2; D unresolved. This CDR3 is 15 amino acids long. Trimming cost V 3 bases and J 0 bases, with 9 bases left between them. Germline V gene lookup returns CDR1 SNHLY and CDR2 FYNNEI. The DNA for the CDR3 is TGTGCCAGCAGTGAGACAACCAGCTCCTACAATGAGCAGTTCTTC. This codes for CASSETTSSYNEQFF.

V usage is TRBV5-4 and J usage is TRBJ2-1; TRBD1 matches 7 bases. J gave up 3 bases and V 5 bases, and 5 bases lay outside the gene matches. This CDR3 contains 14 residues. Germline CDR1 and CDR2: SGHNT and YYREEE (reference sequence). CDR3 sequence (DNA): TGTGCCAGCAGTTCCGGGACAGTCTACAATGAGCAGTTCTTC. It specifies CASSSGTVYNEQFF. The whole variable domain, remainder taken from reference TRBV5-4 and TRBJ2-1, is ETGVTQSPTHLIKTRGQQVTLRCSSQSGHNTVSWYQQALGQGPQFIFQYYREEENGRGNFPPRFSGLQFPNYSSELNVNALELDDSALYLCASSSGTVYNEQFFGPGTRLTVL.

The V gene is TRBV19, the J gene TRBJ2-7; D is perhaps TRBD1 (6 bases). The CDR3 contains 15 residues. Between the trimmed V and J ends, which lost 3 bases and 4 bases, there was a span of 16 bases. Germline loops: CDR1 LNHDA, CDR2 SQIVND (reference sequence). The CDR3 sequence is CASSMAPGVGYEQYF. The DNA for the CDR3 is TGTGCCAGTAGTATGGCCCCAGGGGTAGGATACGAGCAGTACTTC.

The CDR3 reads CAISGGGGTEAFF. The CDR3 bases are TGTGCCATCAGCGGGGGGGGTGGAACTGAAGCTTTCTTT. V and J are TRBV10-3 and TRBJ1-1; D might be TRBD1 (5 bases). The germline gives CDR1 ENHRY, CDR2 SYGVKD. The V end was cut by 6 bases, the J end by 5 bases, with 13 bases between. CDR3 length: 13 amino acids.

The CDR3, as DNA: TGTGCCAGCAGTCGGACAGGGGCTGGAAACACCATATATTTT. Amino acids: CASSRTGAGNTIYF. The chain joins TRBV6-5 to TRBJ1-3, with 9 bases aligning to TRBD1. The CDR3 covers 14 residues. The trim removed 5 bases at V and 2 bases at J, leaving 1 base unmatched. Germline lookup yields CDR1 MNHEY and CDR2 SVGAGI.

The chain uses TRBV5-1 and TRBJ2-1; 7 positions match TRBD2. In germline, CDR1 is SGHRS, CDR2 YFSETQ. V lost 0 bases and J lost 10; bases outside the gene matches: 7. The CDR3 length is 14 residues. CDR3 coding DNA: TGCGCCAGCAGCTTGGCCATGGGAGGGGCAGAGCAGTTCTTC. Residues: CASSLAMGGAEQFF.

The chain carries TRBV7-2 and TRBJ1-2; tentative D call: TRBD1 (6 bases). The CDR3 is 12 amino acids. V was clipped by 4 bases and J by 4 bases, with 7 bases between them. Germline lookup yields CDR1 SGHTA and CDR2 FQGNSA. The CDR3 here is CASSSDSYGYTF. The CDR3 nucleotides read TGTGCCAGCAGCTCGGACAGCTATGGCTACACCTTC.

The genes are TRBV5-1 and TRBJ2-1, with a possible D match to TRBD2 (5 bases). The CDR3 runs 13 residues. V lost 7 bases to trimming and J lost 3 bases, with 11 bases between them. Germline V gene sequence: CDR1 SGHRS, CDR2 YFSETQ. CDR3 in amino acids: CASSLLDYNEQFF. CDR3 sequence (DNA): TGCGCCAGCTCTTTACTAGACTACAATGAGCAGTTCTTC. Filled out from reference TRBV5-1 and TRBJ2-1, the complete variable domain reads KAGVTQTPRYLIKTRGQQVTLSCSPISGHRSVSWYQQTPGQGLQFLFEYFSETQRNKGNFPGRFSGRQFSNSRSEMNVSTLELGDSALYLCASSLLDYNEQFFGPGTRLTVL.

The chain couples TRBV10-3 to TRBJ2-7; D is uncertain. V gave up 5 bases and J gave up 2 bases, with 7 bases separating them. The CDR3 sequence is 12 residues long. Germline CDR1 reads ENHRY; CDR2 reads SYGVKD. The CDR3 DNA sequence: TGTGCCATCAGTTCTCCTCCCTACGAGCAGTACTTC. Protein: CAISSPPYEQYF.

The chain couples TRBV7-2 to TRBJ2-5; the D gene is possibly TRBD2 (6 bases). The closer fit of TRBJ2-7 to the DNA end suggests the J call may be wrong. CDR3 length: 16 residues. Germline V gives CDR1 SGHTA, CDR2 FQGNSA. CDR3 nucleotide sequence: TGTGCCAGCAGCTTGTCCCAGCGGGTTAGCAGCTACGAGCAGTACTTC. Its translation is CASSLSQRVSSYEQYF.

The CDR3 here is CASSLSGRALINEQFF. CDR3 bases: TGTGCCAGCAGTTTAAGCGGGAGGGCCCTCATAAATGAGCAGTTCTTC. The chain has TRBV28 and TRBJ2-1; TRBD2 agrees at 10 bases. CDR3 length: 16 residues. Losses at the gene ends were 2 bases for V and 7 bases for J; bases not matched to a gene: 8. In germline, CDR1 is MDHEN, CDR2 SYDVKM.

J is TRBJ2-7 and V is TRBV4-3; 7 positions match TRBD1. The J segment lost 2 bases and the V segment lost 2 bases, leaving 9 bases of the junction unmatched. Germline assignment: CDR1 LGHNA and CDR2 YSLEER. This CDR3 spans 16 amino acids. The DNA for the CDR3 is TGCGCCAGCAGCCAATCCGGACAGGCGCTTACCTACGAGCAGTACTTC. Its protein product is CASSQSGQALTYEQYF.

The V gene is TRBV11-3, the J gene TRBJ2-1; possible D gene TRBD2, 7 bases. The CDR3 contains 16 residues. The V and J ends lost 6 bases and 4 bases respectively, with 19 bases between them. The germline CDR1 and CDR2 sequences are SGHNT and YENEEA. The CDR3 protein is CASRPPRGGAYNEQFF. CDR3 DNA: TGTGCCAGCAGGCCACCGAGGGGGGGGGCTTACAATGAGCAGTTCTTC.

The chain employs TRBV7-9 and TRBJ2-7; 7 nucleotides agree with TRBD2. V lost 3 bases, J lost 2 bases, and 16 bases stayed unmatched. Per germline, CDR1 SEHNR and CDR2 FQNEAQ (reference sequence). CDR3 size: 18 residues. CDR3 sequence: CASSFGGGTEPFTYEQYF. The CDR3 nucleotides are TGTGCCAGCAGCTTCGGCGGGGGTACGGAACCATTTACCTACGAGCAGTACTTC.

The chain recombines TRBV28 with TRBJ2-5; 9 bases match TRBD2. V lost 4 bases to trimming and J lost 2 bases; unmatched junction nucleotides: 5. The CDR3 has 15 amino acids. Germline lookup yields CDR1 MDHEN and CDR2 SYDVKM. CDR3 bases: TGTGCCAGCAGTTCCGCGGGAGGGAGTCAAGAGACCCAGTACTTC. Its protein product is CASSSAGGSQETQYF.

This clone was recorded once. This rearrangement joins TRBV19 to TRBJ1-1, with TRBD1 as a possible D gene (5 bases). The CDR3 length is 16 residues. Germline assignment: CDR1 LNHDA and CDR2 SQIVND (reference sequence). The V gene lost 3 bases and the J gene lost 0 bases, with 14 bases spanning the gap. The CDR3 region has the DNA TGTGCCAGTAGTATGTTCAAGACAGTCATGAACACTGAAGCTTTCTTT. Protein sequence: CASSMFKTVMNTEAFF.

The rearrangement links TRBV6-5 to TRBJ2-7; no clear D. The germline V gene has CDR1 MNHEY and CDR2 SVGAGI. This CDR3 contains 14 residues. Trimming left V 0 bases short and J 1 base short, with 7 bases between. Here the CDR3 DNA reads TGTGCCAGCAGTTACTCGGCAGGTTCCTACGAGCAGTACTTC. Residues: CASSYSAGSYEQYF.